The 4 T cell receptor beta chains presented below share a single source sample, sequenced in a study of T cells in tuberculosis. Assay: immunoSEQ multiplex PCR; the TCRdb copy retains only in-frame clones and omits some. The repertoire consists of about 33,000 clones, with roughly 94% occurring once and the leading ten covering 6.5% to 9%. Time point meaning: new active TB diagnosis, blood taken before or within 7 days of starting treatment. Sample: PBMCs, taken at tuberculosis diagnosis. These receptors were obtained from an adult with tuberculosis. Some clones in this sample may be carry-over from other donors' samples.

The genes are TRBV7-9 and TRBJ2-2; D gene unclear. The V gene lost 2 bases and the J gene lost 4 bases, with 11 bases spanning the gap. CDR3 length: 15 amino acids. CDR1 and CDR2 from the germline V gene are SEHNR and FQNEAQ (reference sequence). The CDR3 nucleotides read TGTGCCAGCAGCTTAAACAGACCCCCCACCGGGGAGCTGTTTTTT. The encoded protein is CASSLNRPPTGELFF.

V and J are TRBV19 and TRBJ2-3; TRBD1 is a possible D gene (7 bases). The CDR3 length is 13 residues. CDR1 LNHDA and CDR2 SQIVND come from the germline V gene (reference sequence). V was shortened by 5 bases and J by 6 bases, with 12 bases between the two germline ends. The CDR3 nucleotides are TGTGCCAGTAGTGCACAGGGGAGGGATACGCAGTATTTT. Protein sequence: CASSAQGRDTQYF.

The chain is built from TRBV30 and TRBJ1-1; a possible D gene is TRBD1 (5 bases). In germline, CDR1 is GTSNPN, CDR2 SVGIG (reference sequence). With 0 bases removed from V and 7 bases from J, the gap between germline ends came to 9 bases. CDR3 size: 12 residues. The chain's CDR3 is CAWSVQASEAFF. The CDR3 DNA reads as TGTGCCTGGAGTGTACAGGCAAGTGAAGCTTTCTTT.

The V gene is TRBV18, the J gene TRBJ2-3; 12 positions agree with TRBD2. The length of the CDR3 is 18 residues. V trimming: 1 base; J trimming: 0 bases; junction bases outside the gene matches: 5. In germline, CDR1 is KGHSH, CDR2 LQKENI. The DNA of the CDR3 is TGTGCCAGCTCACCACAACTAGCGGGGGGCCCTAGCACAGATACGCAGTATTTT. The encoded protein is CASSPQLAGGPSTDTQYF.